These 17 T cell receptor beta chains were sequenced from one sample in a study of human T cells and chemical hapten exposure. Regarding time point: patch test 3, about 24 weeks after DPC sensitization. Treatment indicated: therapeutic diphenylcyclopropenone sensitization with weekly scalp DPC. TCRdb itself ran the RACE reads through MiXCR, one entry per CDR3 protein. Found here are 130,000 or so distinct CDR3 sequences, 11% of them singletons; the top ten hold 2% to 2.5%. Here the sequenced sample was whole blood, taken in connection with sensitization to the hapten diphenylcyclopropenone (DPC). These TCRs come from a woman aged 45 to 65 with alopecia areata. Some clones in this sample may be carry-over from other donors' samples.

The table lists this clonotype with many counts. The chain links TRBV16 to TRBJ2-7, with D possibly being TRBD1 or TRBD2 (5 bases each). Germline lookup yields CDR1 KGHSY and CDR2 FQNENV. Trimming left V 0 bases short and J 2 bases short, with 8 bases between. The CDR3 consists of 14 residues. The DNA for the CDR3 is TGTGCCAGCAGCCAATCCCGGGGCGCCTACGAGCAGTACTTC. As protein: CASSQSRGAYEQYF.

The chain has TRBV4-2 and TRBJ1-1, with D unclear. The CDR3 runs to 12 residues. Germline V CDR1 and CDR2: LGHNA, YNFKEQ. V was shortened by 6 bases and J by 7 bases, with 12 bases between the two germline ends. The CDR3 nucleotides read TGTGCCAGCAGTTCCAACTCCAATGAAGCTTTCTTT. It yields the protein CASSSNSNEAFF.

This clonotype has a handful of counts. The rearrangement joins TRBV12-3 or TRBV12-4 to TRBJ2-7; unclear D gene. The CDR3 is 13 residues long. Trimming took 7 bases from V and 0 from J, leaving 10 bases between them. CDR3 region: CASMSSSSYEQYF. In DNA, the CDR3 is TGTGCCAGCATGAGCTCGTCCTCCTACGAGCAGTACTTC.

The chain couples TRBV4-1 to TRBJ1-5; D remains ambiguous. The CDR3 has 15 amino acids. V was shortened by 2 bases and J by 10 bases, with 18 bases between the two germline ends. Germline CDR1 is MGHRA and CDR2 is YSYEKL. The CDR3 nucleotides read TGCGCCAGCAGCCAAAGGCTATGGACGGCCGGCCCCCAGCATTTT. Translating gives CASSQRLWTAGPQHF.

This clonotype occurred a few times. The chain carries TRBV5-1 and TRBJ2-5, with 13 bases matching TRBD2. CDR1 and CDR2 (germline): SGHRS, YFSETQ. The CDR3 spans 16 residues. With V trimmed by 4 bases and J by 1 base, 4 bases remained unmatched. The CDR3 nucleotides are TGCGCCAGCAGCCGGGGACTAGCGGGGCGCCAAGAGACCCAGTACTTC. Translating it yields CASSRGLAGRQETQYF.

The table lists this clonotype with a few counts. The CDR3 here is CSVEDLDFGRVGTEAFF. The DNA for the CDR3 is TGCAGCGTTGAAGATCTAGATTTTGGGAGGGTAGGGACTGAAGCTTTCTTT. The chain couples TRBV29-1 to TRBJ1-1; D remains unclear. V was trimmed by 0 bases and J by 5 bases, leaving 22 bases between them. There are 17 residues in the CDR3. The germline gives CDR1 SQVTM, CDR2 ANQGSEA.

This clonotype was seen ten or more times. The chain has TRBV20-1 and TRBJ2-7; 15 positions match TRBD2. This CDR3 has 14 amino acids. V trimming: 0 bases; J trimming: 7 bases; junction bases outside the gene matches: 1. Looked up from germline, CDR1 is DFQATT and CDR2 is SNEGSKA (reference sequence). CDR3 in DNA: TGCAGTGCTAGAGATGGACTAGCGGGAGGGGAGCAGTACTTC. Translated: CSARDGLAGGEQYF.

This clonotype was recorded many times. This rearrangement joins TRBV4-1 to TRBJ2-7; 7 nucleotides agree with TRBD1. CDR3 length: 15 amino acids. The J segment lost 0 bases and the V segment lost 4 bases, leaving 6 bases of the junction unmatched. The V gene's germline CDR1 is MGHRA and CDR2 YSYEKL. DNA for the CDR3: TGCGCCAGCAGCCTGGGACAGCCATCCTCCTACGAGCAGTACTTC. Its translation: CASSLGQPSSYEQYF.

The rearrangement links TRBV13 to TRBJ1-4, with TRBD1 matching 7 bases. The CDR3 consists of 16 residues. Looked up from germline, CDR1 is PRHDT and CDR2 is FYEKMQ (reference sequence). V was clipped by 4 bases and J by 0 bases; unmatched bases: 5. CDR3 region: CASSSGQEPTNEKLFF. DNA of the CDR3: TGTGCCAGCAGCTCCGGACAGGAGCCAACTAATGAAAAACTGTTTTTT.

V usage is TRBV28 and J usage is TRBJ2-7; D gene uncertain. Deletions cut 5 bases from V and 2 bases from J, with 16 bases between. CDR1 is MDHEN, CDR2 SYDVKM, per germline. The CDR3 totals 15 residues. The CDR3 protein is CASSRRANCPYEQYF. For the CDR3, the DNA is TGTGCCAGCAGTCGTCGGGCAAATTGTCCCTACGAGCAGTACTTC.

This clonotype was picked up many times. This chain joins TRBV27 and TRBJ2-2; D is undetermined. Germline V CDR1 and CDR2: MNHEY, SMNVEV (reference sequence). The CDR3 runs to 16 residues. V was pared by 1 base and J by 6 bases, with 15 bases between. CDR3 in amino acids: CASSLLSPRVSGELFF. The CDR3 DNA reads TGTGCCAGCAGTTTATTAAGCCCCCGAGTGTCCGGGGAGCTGTTTTTT.

This clonotype has just a few counts. The chain recombines TRBV5-1 with TRBJ2-3, with D maybe TRBD2 (5 bases). Germline loops: CDR1 SGHRS, CDR2 YFSETQ. With 0 bases removed from V and 0 bases from J, the gap between germline ends came to 14 bases. The CDR3 sequence is 17 residues long. CDR3 region: CASSLEGLAASTDTQYF. The DNA of the CDR3 is TGCGCCAGCAGCTTGGAAGGCCTAGCAGCTAGCACAGATACGCAGTATTTT.

The rearrangement uses TRBV10-3 and TRBJ1-1; a weak D match, TRBD1 (5 bases). Looked up from germline, CDR1 is ENHRY and CDR2 is SYGVKD. Trimming left V 10 bases short and J 2 bases short, with 14 bases between. This CDR3 contains 13 residues. For the CDR3, the DNA is TGTGCCAGCGCGACAGCCCCAAACACTGAAGCTTTCTTT. It specifies CASATAPNTEAFF.

This clonotype has more than one count but fewer than ten. The chain combines TRBV6-1 with TRBJ2-3; D perhaps matches TRBD1 (5 bases). From germline, CDR1 is MNHNS and CDR2 SASEGT. This CDR3 spans 15 amino acids. V was shortened by 11 bases and J by 5 bases, with 23 bases between the two germline ends. Here the CDR3 reads CAAIKWGLDRDTQYF. The CDR3 DNA follows: TGTGCCGCTATCAAATGGGGCCTCGATAGAGATACGCAGTATTTT.

This chain joins TRBV9 and TRBJ2-1, with 8 bases fitting TRBD2. CDR3 length: 14 amino acids. J was trimmed by 7 bases and V by 4 bases; bases with no gene match: 7. From germline, CDR1 is SGDLS and CDR2 YYNGEE. The CDR3 nucleotides are TGTGCCAGCAGCCCGGGAGGGCCCTCAAATGAGCAGTTCTTC. It translates to CASSPGGPSNEQFF.

The chain combines TRBV12-3 or TRBV12-4 with TRBJ1-2; D is possibly TRBD1 (6 bases). The CDR3 consists of 14 residues. Deletions cut 6 bases from V and 0 bases from J, with 11 bases between. The chain's CDR3 is CASRKTGANYGYTF. For the CDR3, the DNA is TGTGCCAGCAGGAAGACAGGAGCTAACTATGGCTACACCTTC.

The chain combines TRBV29-1 with TRBJ1-1; D is undetermined. Germline loops: CDR1 SQVTM, CDR2 ANQGSEA. V shed 3 bases and J shed 0 bases, with 8 bases lying between them. This CDR3 is 13 amino acids long. The chain's CDR3 is CSVEWQLNTEAFF. In DNA, the CDR3 is TGCAGCGTTGAGTGGCAGCTGAACACTGAAGCTTTCTTT.